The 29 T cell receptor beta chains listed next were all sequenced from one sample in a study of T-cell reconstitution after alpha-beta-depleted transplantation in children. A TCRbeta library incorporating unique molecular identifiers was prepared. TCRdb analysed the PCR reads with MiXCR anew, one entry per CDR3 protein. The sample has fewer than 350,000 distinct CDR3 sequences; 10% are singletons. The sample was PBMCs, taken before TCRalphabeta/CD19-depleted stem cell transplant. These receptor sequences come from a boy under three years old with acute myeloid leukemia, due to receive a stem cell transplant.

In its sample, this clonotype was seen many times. The CDR3 here is CASSWDDAWSYNEQFF. The CDR3 DNA reads TGCGCCAGCAGCTGGGACGACGCCTGGTCCTACAATGAGCAGTTCTTC. The rearrangement links TRBV5-1 to TRBJ2-1; D might be TRBD1 or TRBD2, each matching 5 bases. V dropped 3 bases and J dropped 1 base, with 14 bases sitting between them. The CDR3 length is 16 residues. In germline, CDR1 is SGHRS, CDR2 YFSETQ.

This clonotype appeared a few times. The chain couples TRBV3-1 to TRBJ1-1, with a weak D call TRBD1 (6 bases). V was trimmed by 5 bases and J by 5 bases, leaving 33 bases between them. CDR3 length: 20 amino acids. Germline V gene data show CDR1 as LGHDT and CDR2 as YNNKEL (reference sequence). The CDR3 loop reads CASSIKPRLFPGDARTEAFF. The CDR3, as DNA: TGTGCCAGCAGCATAAAACCAAGGTTGTTCCCAGGGGACGCGAGGACTGAAGCTTTCTTT.

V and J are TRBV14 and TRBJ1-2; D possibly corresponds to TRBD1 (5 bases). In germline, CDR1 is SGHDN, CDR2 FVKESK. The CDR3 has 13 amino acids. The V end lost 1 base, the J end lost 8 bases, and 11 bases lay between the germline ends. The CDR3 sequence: CASSQVGGEGYTF. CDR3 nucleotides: TGTGCCAGCAGCCAAGTCGGAGGGGAAGGCTACACCTTC. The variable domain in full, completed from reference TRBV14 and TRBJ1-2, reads EAGVTQFPSHSVIEKGQTVTLRCDPISGHDNLYWYRRVMGKEIKFLLHFVKESKQDESGMPNNRFLAERTGGTYSTLKVQPAELEDSGVYFCASSQVGGEGYTFGSGTRLTVV.

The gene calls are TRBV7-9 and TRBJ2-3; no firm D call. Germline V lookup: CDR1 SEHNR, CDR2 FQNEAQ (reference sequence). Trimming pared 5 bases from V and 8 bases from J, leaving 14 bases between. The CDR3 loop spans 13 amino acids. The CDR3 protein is CASSPRTNVTQYF. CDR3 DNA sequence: TGTGCCAGCAGCCCCAGGACGAACGTTACGCAGTATTTT.

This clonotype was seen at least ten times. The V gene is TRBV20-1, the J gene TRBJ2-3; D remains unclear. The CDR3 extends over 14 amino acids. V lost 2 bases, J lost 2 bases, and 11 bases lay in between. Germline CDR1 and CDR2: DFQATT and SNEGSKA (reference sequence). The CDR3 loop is CSARRSLTTDTQYF. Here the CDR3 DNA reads TGCAGTGCTAGACGTTCATTAACCACAGATACGCAGTATTTT.

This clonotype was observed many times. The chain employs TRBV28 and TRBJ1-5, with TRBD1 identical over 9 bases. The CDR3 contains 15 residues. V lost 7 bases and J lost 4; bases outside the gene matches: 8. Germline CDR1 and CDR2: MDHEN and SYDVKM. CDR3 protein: CASTGVGTGNQPQHF. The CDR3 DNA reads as TGTGCCAGCACCGGCGTAGGGACAGGGAATCAGCCCCAGCATTTT.

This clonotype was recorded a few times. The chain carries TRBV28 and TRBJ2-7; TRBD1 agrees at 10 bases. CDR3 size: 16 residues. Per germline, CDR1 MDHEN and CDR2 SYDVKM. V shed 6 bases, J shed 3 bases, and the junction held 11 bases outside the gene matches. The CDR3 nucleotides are TGTGCCAGCAGGGGTCCGGGACAGGGGAAAGTCTACGAGCAGTACTTC. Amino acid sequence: CASRGPGQGKVYEQYF.

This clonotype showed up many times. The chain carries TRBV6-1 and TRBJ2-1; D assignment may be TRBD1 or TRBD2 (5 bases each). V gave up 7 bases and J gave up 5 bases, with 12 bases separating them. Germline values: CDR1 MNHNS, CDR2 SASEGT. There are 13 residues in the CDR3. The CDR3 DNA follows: TGTGCCAGCACCCCCGGGGCTCACAATGAGCAGTTCTTC. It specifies CASTPGAHNEQFF.

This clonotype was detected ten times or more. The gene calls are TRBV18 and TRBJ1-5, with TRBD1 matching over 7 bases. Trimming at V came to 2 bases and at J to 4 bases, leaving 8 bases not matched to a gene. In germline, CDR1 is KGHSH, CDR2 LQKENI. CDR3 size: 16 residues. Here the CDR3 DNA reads TGTGCCAGCTCACCAACCGAGGGGGCCTTAAATCAGCCCCAGCATTTT. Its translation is CASSPTEGALNQPQHF.

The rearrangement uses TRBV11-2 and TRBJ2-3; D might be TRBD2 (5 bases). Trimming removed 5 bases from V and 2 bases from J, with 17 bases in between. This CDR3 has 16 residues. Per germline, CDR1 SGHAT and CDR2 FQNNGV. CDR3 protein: CASSPTFPGYTDTQYF. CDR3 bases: TGTGCCAGCAGCCCGACCTTCCCGGGGTACACAGATACGCAGTATTTT.

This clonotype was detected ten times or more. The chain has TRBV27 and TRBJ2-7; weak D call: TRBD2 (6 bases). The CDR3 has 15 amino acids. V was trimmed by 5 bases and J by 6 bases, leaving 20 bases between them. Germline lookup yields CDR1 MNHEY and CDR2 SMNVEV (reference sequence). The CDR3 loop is CASSIGLFSPSEQYF. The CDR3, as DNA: TGTGCCAGCAGTATTGGACTATTTTCCCCTAGCGAGCAGTACTTC.

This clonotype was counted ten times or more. The CDR3 DNA reads as TGTGCCACCAGTGATCTCAACCCGACCTTGGGTAACACTGAAGCTTTCTTT. Translating gives CATSDLNPTLGNTEAFF. The V gene is TRBV24-1, the J gene TRBJ1-1; D not certain. The CDR3 has 17 amino acids. CDR1 and CDR2 from the germline V gene are KGHDR and SFDVKD. V was trimmed by 3 bases and J by 2 bases, leaving 18 bases between them.

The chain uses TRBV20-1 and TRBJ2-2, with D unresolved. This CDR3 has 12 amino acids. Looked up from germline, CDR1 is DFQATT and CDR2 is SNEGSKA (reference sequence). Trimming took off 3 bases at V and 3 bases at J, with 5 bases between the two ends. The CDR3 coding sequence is TGCAGTGCTAGGAGCCACACCGGGGAGCTGTTTTTT. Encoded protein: CSARSHTGELFF.

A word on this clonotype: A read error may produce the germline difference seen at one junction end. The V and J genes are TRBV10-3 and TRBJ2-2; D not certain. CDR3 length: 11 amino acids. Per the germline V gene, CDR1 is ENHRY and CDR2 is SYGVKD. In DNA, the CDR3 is TGTGCCCTCAGTTTTTCGAGGGAGCTGTTTTTT. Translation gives CALSFSRELFF.

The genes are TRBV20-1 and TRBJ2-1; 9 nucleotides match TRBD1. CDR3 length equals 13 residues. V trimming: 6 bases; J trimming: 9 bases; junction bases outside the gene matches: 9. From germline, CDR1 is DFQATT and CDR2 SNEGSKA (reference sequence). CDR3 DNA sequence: TGCAGTGCCGTGGACAGGGGATTGGGTGAGCAGTTCTTC. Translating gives CSAVDRGLGEQFF.

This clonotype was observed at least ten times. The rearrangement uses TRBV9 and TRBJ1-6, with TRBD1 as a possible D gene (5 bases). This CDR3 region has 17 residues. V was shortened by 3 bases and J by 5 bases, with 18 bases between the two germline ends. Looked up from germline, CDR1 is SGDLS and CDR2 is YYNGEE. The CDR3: CASSALPQGSDNSPLHF. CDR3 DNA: TGTGCCAGCAGCGCGCTACCCCAGGGATCGGATAATTCACCCCTCCACTTT.

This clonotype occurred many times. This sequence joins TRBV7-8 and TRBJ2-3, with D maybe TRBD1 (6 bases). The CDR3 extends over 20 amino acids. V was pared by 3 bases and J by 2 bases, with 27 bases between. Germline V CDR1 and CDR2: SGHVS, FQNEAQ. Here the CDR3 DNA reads TGTGCCAGCAGCTTTGGATCCCTTGGGTCCAGGGGAAGGAACACAGATACGCAGTATTTT. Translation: CASSFGSLGSRGRNTDTQYF.

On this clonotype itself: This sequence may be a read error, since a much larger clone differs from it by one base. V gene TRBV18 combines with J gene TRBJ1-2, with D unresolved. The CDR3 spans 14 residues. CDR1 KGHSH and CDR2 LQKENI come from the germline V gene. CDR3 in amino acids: CASSPNGVNYGSTF. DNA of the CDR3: TGTGCCAGCTCACCAAATGGGGTTAACTATGGCTCCACCTTC.

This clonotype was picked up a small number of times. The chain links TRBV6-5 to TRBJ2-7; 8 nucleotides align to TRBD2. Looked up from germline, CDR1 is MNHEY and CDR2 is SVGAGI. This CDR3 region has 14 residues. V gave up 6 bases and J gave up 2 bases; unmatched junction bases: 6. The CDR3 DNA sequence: TGTGCCAGCAGGTCCGTGACTAGCGCCTACGAGCAGTACTTC. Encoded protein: CASRSVTSAYEQYF.

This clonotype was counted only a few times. The CDR3 loop reads CAISESKGPNEKLFF. DNA of the CDR3: TGTGCCATCAGTGAGTCCAAGGGTCCTAATGAAAAACTGTTTTTT. The rearrangement links TRBV10-3 to TRBJ1-4; no reliable D call. The germline V gene encodes CDR1 ENHRY and CDR2 SYGVKD. V gave up 0 bases and J gave up 3 bases, with 8 bases separating them. The CDR3 totals 15 residues.

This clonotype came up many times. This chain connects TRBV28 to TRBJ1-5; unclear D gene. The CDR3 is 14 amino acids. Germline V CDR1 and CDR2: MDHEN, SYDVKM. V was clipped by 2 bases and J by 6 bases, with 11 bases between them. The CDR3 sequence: CASSLRGEGQPQHF. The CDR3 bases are TGTGCCAGCAGTTTACGGGGAGAGGGTCAGCCCCAGCATTTT.

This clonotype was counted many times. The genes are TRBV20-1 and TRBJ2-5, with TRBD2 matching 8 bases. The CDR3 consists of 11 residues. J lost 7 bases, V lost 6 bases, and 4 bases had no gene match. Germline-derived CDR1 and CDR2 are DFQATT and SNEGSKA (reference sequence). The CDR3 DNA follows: TGCAGTGCCAGCGGGGGTCCGACCCAGTACTTC. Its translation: CSASGGPTQYF.

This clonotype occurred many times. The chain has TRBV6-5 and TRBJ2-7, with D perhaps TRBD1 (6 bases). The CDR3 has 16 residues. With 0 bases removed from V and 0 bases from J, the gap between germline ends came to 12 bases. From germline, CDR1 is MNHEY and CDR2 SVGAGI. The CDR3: CASSYSVQGFSYEQYF. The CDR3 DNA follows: TGTGCCAGCAGTTACTCGGTGCAGGGGTTCTCCTACGAGCAGTACTTC.

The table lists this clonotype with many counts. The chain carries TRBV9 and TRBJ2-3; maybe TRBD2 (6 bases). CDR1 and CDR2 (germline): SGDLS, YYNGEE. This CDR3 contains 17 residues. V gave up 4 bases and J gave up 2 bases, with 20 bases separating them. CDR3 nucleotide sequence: TGTGCCAGCAGCCCCCTAGGGAGTGGGGGGATCACAGATACGCAGTATTTT. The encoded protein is CASSPLGSGGITDTQYF.

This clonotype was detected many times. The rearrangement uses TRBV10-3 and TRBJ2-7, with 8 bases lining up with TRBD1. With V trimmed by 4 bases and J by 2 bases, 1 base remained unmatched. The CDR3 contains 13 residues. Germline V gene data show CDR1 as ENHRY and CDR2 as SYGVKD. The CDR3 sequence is CAISVDRAYEQYF. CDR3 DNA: TGTGCCATCAGTGTGGACAGGGCCTACGAGCAGTACTTC.

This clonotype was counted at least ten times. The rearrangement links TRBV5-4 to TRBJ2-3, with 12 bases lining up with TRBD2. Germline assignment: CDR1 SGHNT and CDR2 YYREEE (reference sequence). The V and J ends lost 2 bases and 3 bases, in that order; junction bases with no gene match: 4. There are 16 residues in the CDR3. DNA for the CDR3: TGTGCCAGCAGCTTCGGACTAGCGGGATCGACAGATACGCAGTATTTT. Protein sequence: CASSFGLAGSTDTQYF.

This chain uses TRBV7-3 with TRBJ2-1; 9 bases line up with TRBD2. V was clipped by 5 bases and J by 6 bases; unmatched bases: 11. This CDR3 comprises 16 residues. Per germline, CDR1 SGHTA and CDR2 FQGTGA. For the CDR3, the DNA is TGTGCCAGCAGCGCATACGGGACTAGCCTTACCAATGAGCAGTTCTTC. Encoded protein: CASSAYGTSLTNEQFF.

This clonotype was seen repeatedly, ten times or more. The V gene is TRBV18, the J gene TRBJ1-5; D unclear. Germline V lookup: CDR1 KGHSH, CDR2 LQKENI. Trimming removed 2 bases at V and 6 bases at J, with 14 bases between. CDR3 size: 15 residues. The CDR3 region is CASSPAGTASQPQHF. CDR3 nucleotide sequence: TGTGCCAGCTCACCAGCAGGAACAGCAAGTCAGCCCCAGCATTTT.

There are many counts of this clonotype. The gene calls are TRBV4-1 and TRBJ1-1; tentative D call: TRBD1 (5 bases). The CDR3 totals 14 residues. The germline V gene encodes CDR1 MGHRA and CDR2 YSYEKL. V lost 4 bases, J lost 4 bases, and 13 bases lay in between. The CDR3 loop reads CASSPLGGVTEAFF. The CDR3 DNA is TGCGCCAGCAGCCCCTTGGGAGGGGTCACTGAAGCTTTCTTT.